What follows are 19 T cell receptor beta chains derived from one specimen sequenced in a study of T cells after yellow fever vaccination. Via MiXCR, TCRdb re-called the 5' RACE reads, giving one row per CDR3 protein. The sample holds hundreds of thousands of distinct CDR3 sequences, around a sixth seen once. The sequences come from PBMCs, collected before the yellow fever booster vaccination. These receptors originate from a man between 18 and 29 years old who received the YFV17D yellow fever vaccine.

A few counts support this clonotype. The chain joins TRBV20-1 to TRBJ2-3, with a possible D match to TRBD1 (6 bases). The germline CDR1 and CDR2 sequences are DFQATT and SNEGSKA (reference sequence). The CDR3 is made up of 15 amino acids. The V and J ends lost 1 base and 0 bases respectively, with 11 bases between them. CDR3 bases: TGCAGTGCTAGAGCGACAGGTCTTAGCACAGATACGCAGTATTTT. As protein: CSARATGLSTDTQYF.

This sequence joins TRBV18 and TRBJ2-7; D is unresolved. The CDR3 has 13 residues. Germline V lookup: CDR1 KGHSH, CDR2 LQKENI. Trimming stripped 2 bases from V and 4 bases from J, with 9 bases between. This CDR3 reads CASSPGQDYEQYF. CDR3 DNA: TGTGCCAGCTCACCAGGGCAAGATTACGAGCAGTACTTC.

The chain couples TRBV4-3 to TRBJ2-1, with D uncertain. The CDR3 consists of 14 residues. Germline V gene lookup returns CDR1 LGHNA and CDR2 YSLEER. The V and J ends lost 0 bases and 9 bases respectively, with 12 bases between them. CDR3 coding DNA: TGCGCCAGCAGCCAAGAAGCCCTCATGGGTGAGCAGTTCTTC. Amino acid sequence: CASSQEALMGEQFF.

Here the CDR3 DNA reads TGCAGCGTTGAAGATCTCGCCACATACGCCACAGATACGCAGTATTTT. Its translation: CSVEDLATYATDTQYF. The rearrangement links TRBV29-1 to TRBJ2-3; D is uncertain. Germline V gene lookup returns CDR1 SQVTM and CDR2 ANQGSEA. The CDR3 contains 16 residues. The V gene lost 0 bases and the J gene lost 2 bases, with 15 bases spanning the gap.

The chain uses TRBV7-9 and TRBJ2-1; no definite D call. The CDR3 has 12 residues. Germline loops: CDR1 SEHNR, CDR2 FQNEAQ (reference sequence). V dropped 4 bases and J dropped 5 bases, with 6 bases sitting between them. CDR3 protein: CASSSLNNEQFF. The CDR3 bases are TGTGCCAGCAGCTCACTGAACAATGAGCAGTTCTTC.

This clonotype was seen a handful of times. V is TRBV7-2 and J is TRBJ1-2, with 7 bases matching TRBD1. After removal of 6 bases from V and 5 bases from J, the junction contained 15 bases not matched to a gene. Germline lookup yields CDR1 SGHTA and CDR2 FQGNSA. The CDR3 loop spans 16 amino acids. CDR3 sequence reads: CASRGGGTAYFYGYTF. CDR3 DNA: TGTGCCAGCAGAGGCGGCGGGACAGCATATTTTTATGGCTACACCTTC.

The chain couples TRBV20-1 to TRBJ1-1; a weak D match, TRBD1 (5 bases). The length of the CDR3 is 13 residues. Looked up from germline, CDR1 is DFQATT and CDR2 is SNEGSKA (reference sequence). Trimming shortened V by 3 bases and J by 6 bases, and 14 bases separated the two germline ends. The CDR3 DNA is TGCAGTGCTAGTAGTCAGGGTATTGCTGAAGCTTTCTTT. Residues: CSASSQGIAEAFF.

CDR3 bases: TGTGCCAGCTCACTCCAGACAGGGCAAGAGACCCAGTACTTC. Translating it yields CASSLQTGQETQYF. The chain joins TRBV18 to TRBJ2-5; 7 nucleotides align to TRBD1. Per the germline V gene, CDR1 is KGHSH and CDR2 is LQKENI. V shed 4 bases and J 2 bases; nucleotides not matched to a gene: 4. The CDR3 length is 14 residues. The variable domain in full, completed from reference TRBV18 and TRBJ2-5, reads NAGVMQNPRHLVRRRGQEARLRCSPMKGHSHVYWYRQLPEEGLKFMVYLQKENIIDESGMPKERFSAEFPKEGPSILRIQQVVRGDSAAYFCASSLQTGQETQYFGPGTRLLVL.

This chain links TRBV15 with TRBJ2-7, with 9 nucleotides matching TRBD1. The CDR3 runs to 15 residues. The V and J ends lost 5 bases and 5 bases, in that order; junction bases with no gene match: 10. Germline V gives CDR1 LNHNV, CDR2 YYDKDF (reference sequence). CDR3 sequence reads: CATSDGDRGFDEQYF. CDR3 DNA: TGTGCCACCAGCGACGGCGACAGGGGGTTCGACGAGCAGTACTTC.

The chain joins TRBV9 to TRBJ1-3; D is uncertain. The CDR3 length is 19 residues. Trimming stripped 4 bases from V and 0 bases from J, with 23 bases between. The germline CDR1 and CDR2 sequences are SGDLS and YYNGEE. CDR3 nucleotides: TGTGCCAGCAGCCCTGACCTTCTCGGGCTCCAGAGCTCTGGAAACACCATATATTTT. This encodes CASSPDLLGLQSSGNTIYF.

This clonotype was recorded at least ten times. The chain joins TRBV5-5 to TRBJ1-2; 8 nucleotides agree with TRBD1. This CDR3 contains 13 residues. Germline CDR1 SGHKS, CDR2 YYEKEE (reference sequence). Unmatched junction bases numbered 5, after V lost 4 bases and J lost 6 bases. CDR3 amino acids: CASSGTGGDGYTF. As DNA, the CDR3 is TGTGCCAGCAGCGGAACAGGGGGAGATGGCTACACCTTC.

The chain uses TRBV13 and TRBJ1-2; TRBD1 aligns across 9 bases. The CDR3 sequence is 14 residues long. V gave up 4 bases and J gave up 7 bases; unmatched junction bases: 7. CDR1 and CDR2 from the germline V gene are PRHDT and FYEKMQ (reference sequence). The CDR3 loop reads CASSSNRGQRGYTF. The DNA of the CDR3 is TGTGCCAGCAGCTCAAACAGGGGGCAACGTGGCTACACCTTC.

This clonotype was seen once. The gene calls are TRBV3-1 and TRBJ2-3, with TRBD2 matching 8 bases. With V trimmed by 7 bases and J by 2 bases, 11 bases remained unmatched. Germline V CDR1 and CDR2: LGHDT, YNNKEL (reference sequence). CDR3 length equals 16 residues. The CDR3 DNA is TGTGCCAGCACCGCGACTAGCGCTTTTTACACAGATACGCAGTATTTT. Its protein is CASTATSAFYTDTQYF.

This clonotype was seen more than once but under ten times. This chain's CDR3 is CASTRTGLGNQPQHF. CDR3 sequence (DNA): TGTGCCAGCACTAGGACAGGGTTAGGCAATCAGCCCCAGCATTTT. The chain uses TRBV27 and TRBJ1-5; 8 nucleotides agree with TRBD1. The junction had 7 bases not matched to a gene; V was cut back by 7 bases and J by 2 bases. The CDR3 runs to 15 residues. Per the germline V gene, CDR1 is MNHEY and CDR2 is SMNVEV (reference sequence).

This clonotype has a count of ten or more. V and J are TRBV10-3 and TRBJ2-1, with unresolved D. V was clipped by 6 bases and J by 7 bases, with 13 bases between them. Germline assignment: CDR1 ENHRY and CDR2 SYGVKD. This CDR3 is 13 amino acids long. CDR3 residues: CAISNSGVNEQFF. DNA for the CDR3: TGTGCCATCAGCAATAGTGGGGTGAATGAGCAGTTCTTC.

A few counts support this clonotype. The V call is TRBV20-1, the J call TRBJ1-2; D gene ambiguous. Germline V gene sequence: CDR1 DFQATT, CDR2 SNEGSKA (reference sequence). This CDR3 has 13 residues. The V and J ends lost 3 bases and 8 bases respectively, with 16 bases between them. The CDR3 DNA reads TGCAGTGCTAGCGGCGCTGGTCGGGTCGGCTACACCTTC. This translates into CSASGAGRVGYTF.

This clonotype was detected only a few times. The chain is built from TRBV7-9 and TRBJ2-5, with 10 bases that match TRBD2. CDR1 is SEHNR and CDR2 is FQNEAQ in the germline V gene (reference sequence). The trim removed 4 bases at V and 8 bases at J, leaving 7 bases unmatched. The CDR3 runs 14 residues. CDR3 sequence reads: CASSSLAGSVTQYF. As DNA, the CDR3 is TGTGCCAGCAGCTCACTAGCGGGGTCCGTCACCCAGTACTTC. Supplemented by reference TRBV7-9 and TRBJ2-5, the full variable domain reads DTGVSQNPRHKITKRGQNVTFRCDPISEHNRLYWYRQTLGQGPEFLTYFQNEAQLEKSRLLSDRFSAERPKGSFSTLEIQRTEQGDSAMYLCASSSLAGSVTQYFGPGTRLLVL.

This clonotype was picked up a small number of times. This chain connects TRBV5-6 to TRBJ2-3; D ambiguous. V gave up 4 bases and J gave up 0 bases, with 12 bases separating them. Germline loops: CDR1 SGHDT, CDR2 YYEEEE. The CDR3 length is 15 residues. The CDR3 coding sequence is TGTGCCAGCAGCCCGGACGGCTCTAGCACAGATACGCAGTATTTT. Its translation: CASSPDGSSTDTQYF. The entire variable domain, with the rest obtained from reference TRBV5-6 and TRBJ2-3, is as follows: DAGVTQSPTHLIKTRGQQVTLRCSPKSGHDTVSWYQQALGQGPQFIFQYYEEEERQRGNFPDRFSGHQFPNYSSELNVNALLLGDSALYLCASSPDGSSTDTQYFGPGTRLTVL.

V is TRBV5-1 and J is TRBJ2-3; possible D gene TRBD2, 5 bases. The CDR3 contains 15 residues. Germline assignment: CDR1 SGHRS and CDR2 YFSETQ. Trimming removed 1 base at V and 1 base at J, with 10 bases between. CDR3 sequence (DNA): TGCGCCAGCAGCTTGTTCCACGGGGGCACAGATACGCAGTATTTT. Translating it yields CASSLFHGGTDTQYF.